The entry that follows covers one TCR beta chain sequence. Libraries were prepared by immunoSEQ multiplex PCR; TCRdb keeps only in-frame clonotypes and omits some of them. The table includes 130,000 or so clones, around four fifths detected once. The sample is drawn from a study of radiation and T cells in renal cell carcinoma. Time point of the sample: baseline pretreatment blood. Sample treatment: 15 Gy SBRT to primary tumor, nephrectomy 4 weeks later. CDR3 length: 15 residues. From germline, CDR1 is SGHDT and CDR2 YYEEEE. Trimming removed 3 bases at V and 6 bases at J, with 16 bases between. The chain combines TRBV5-6 with TRBJ2-1, with a weak D call TRBD2 (7 bases). This TCR was sampled from a woman aged 50 to 60 with renal cell carcinoma. The sequences come from blood, collected from a patient whose treatment included radiotherapy and nephrectomy. CDR3 loop: CASSWKRDITNEQFF. For the CDR3, the DNA is TGTGCCAGCAGCTGGAAGCGGGACATAACCAATGAGCAGTTCTTC.